The next 30 T cell receptor beta chains were all read from a single sample in a study of blood T cell repertoires in COVID-19. Using immunoSEQ multiplex PCR, the repertoire was profiled, and TCRdb retains in-frame clones only, with some absent. The table has some 60,000 clones, 75% to 85% seen once; the top ten hold more than 8.5%. Sequenced material: peripheral blood. The receptors derive from a man aged 50-60 years with COVID-19, enrolled during active disease.

The chain uses TRBV7-3 and TRBJ1-2; possibly TRBD1 for D (5 bases). The V end lost 5 bases, the J end lost 7 bases, and 14 bases lay between the germline ends. CDR3 size: 13 residues. The germline V gene encodes CDR1 SGHTA and CDR2 FQGTGA. CDR3 amino acids: CASSKTRESGYTF. The CDR3 DNA reads TGTGCCAGCAGCAAGACCAGGGAATCTGGCTACACCTTC. Using reference TRBV7-3 and TRBJ1-2 for the parts outside the CDR3, the full variable domain is GAGVSQTPSNKVTEKGKYVELRCDPISGHTALYWYRQSLGQGPEFLIYFQGTGAADDSGLPNDRFFAVRPEGSVSTLKIQRTERGDSAVYLCASSKTRESGYTFGSGTRLTVV.

The rearrangement joins TRBV2 to TRBJ1-2; 10 bases agree with TRBD1. CDR1 and CDR2 (germline): SNHLY, FYNNEI. Trimming took 7 bases from V and 4 from J; bases not matched to a gene: 9. This CDR3 has 15 amino acids. The CDR3 here is CASTGTGVPPYGYTF. The CDR3 nucleotides are TGTGCCAGCACGGGGACAGGGGTCCCACCCTATGGCTACACCTTC.

This chain uses TRBV5-1 with TRBJ1-6; D is uncertain. This CDR3 is built from 15 residues. CDR1 and CDR2 (germline): SGHRS, YFSETQ. The V end was cut by 4 bases, the J end by 0 bases, with 8 bases between. CDR3: CASSGASSYNSPLHF. Written as DNA, the CDR3 is TGCGCCAGCAGCGGTGCGAGCTCCTATAATTCACCCCTCCACTTT.

The V and J genes are TRBV3-1 (or the pseudogene TRBV3-2) and TRBJ2-3, with D maybe TRBD2 (5 bases). Germline V gene lookup returns CDR1 LGHDT and CDR2 YNNKEL (reference sequence). V lost 0 bases to trimming and J lost 2 bases, with 18 bases between them. CDR3 size: 18 residues. In nucleotides, the CDR3 is TGTGCCAGCAGCCAAGATCGAGGGTTAATACCACACACAGATACGCAGTATTTT. Its translation: CASSQDRGLIPHTDTQYF.

The V gene is TRBV4-2, the J gene TRBJ2-7; D is possibly TRBD1 (6 bases). This CDR3 is built from 14 residues. Trimming left V 0 bases short and J 8 bases short, with 14 bases between. Germline V gene data show CDR1 as LGHNA and CDR2 as YNFKEQ. In nucleotides, the CDR3 is TGTGCCAGCAGCCAAGAAACACAAGGGGGAAAGCAGTACTTC. Translation gives CASSQETQGGKQYF.

The V call is TRBV19, the J call TRBJ2-3, with D possibly TRBD2 on 5 matching bases. CDR1 and CDR2 from the germline V gene are LNHDA and SQIVND (reference sequence). This CDR3 has 14 residues. Between the trimmed V and J ends, which lost 3 bases and 0 bases, there was a span of 7 bases. The CDR3 loop reads CASSMGGSTDTQYF. Here the CDR3 DNA reads TGTGCCAGTAGTATGGGCGGGAGCACAGATACGCAGTATTTT.

The chain couples TRBV24-1 to TRBJ2-1; TRBD2 aligns across 7 bases. CDR3 length equals 15 residues. V trimming: 4 bases; J trimming: 2 bases; junction bases outside the gene matches: 4. The germline gives CDR1 KGHDR, CDR2 SFDVKD. CDR3 protein: CATSERLAAYNEQFF. CDR3 nucleotide sequence: TGTGCCACCAGTGAGCGACTAGCTGCCTACAATGAGCAGTTCTTC.

The V gene is TRBV28, the J gene TRBJ1-4; 9 nucleotides agree with TRBD1. CDR1 and CDR2 from the germline V gene are MDHEN and SYDVKM. The CDR3 consists of 15 residues. The J segment lost 5 bases and the V segment lost 5 bases, leaving 6 bases of the junction unmatched. CDR3 sequence (DNA): TGTGCCAGCAGTCCCCGCGGGACAGGGAATGAAAAACTGTTTTTT. Translating it yields CASSPRGTGNEKLFF.

There are a few counts of this clone. The rearrangement joins TRBV7-3 to TRBJ1-1; D is possibly TRBD1 (5 bases). Trimming shortened V by 1 base and J by 9 bases, and 12 bases separated the two germline ends. Germline V lookup: CDR1 SGHTA, CDR2 FQGTGA. The length of the CDR3 is 13 residues. CDR3 nucleotides: TGTGCCAGCAGCTTAAAAAGGGGCGAGAAAGCTTTCTTT. It is translated as CASSLKRGEKAFF.

V gene TRBV2 combines with J gene TRBJ2-7; the D gene is possibly TRBD1 (6 bases). The CDR3 spans 14 residues. Trimming stripped 7 bases from V and 2 bases from J, with 15 bases between. Germline values: CDR1 SNHLY, CDR2 FYNNEI. The CDR3: CASKSGQRTYEQYF. The CDR3 DNA sequence: TGTGCCAGCAAGTCCGGACAGCGGACCTACGAGCAGTACTTC.

The chain joins TRBV30 to TRBJ2-7; TRBD1 matches 10 bases. The CDR3 sequence is 14 residues long. Germline CDR1 GTSNPN, CDR2 SVGIG (reference sequence). V dropped 3 bases and J dropped 5; count of bases not matched to a gene: 7. CDR3 nucleotide sequence: TGTGCCTGGAGCTCGGGACAGGGGAATAACGAGCAGTACTTC. This encodes CAWSSGQGNNEQYF.

The chain links TRBV9 to TRBJ1-1, with D perhaps TRBD1 (5 bases). The CDR3 consists of 14 residues. Germline V gene data show CDR1 as SGDLS and CDR2 as YYNGEE. V shed 0 bases and J shed 6 bases, with 12 bases lying between them. The CDR3 region has the DNA TGTGCCAGCAGCGTAGTAGCGGGGCCCCCTGAAGCTTTCTTT. It yields the protein CASSVVAGPPEAFF.

This clone was recorded a few times. The chain joins TRBV28 to TRBJ1-2; TRBD1 matches at 11 bases. The CDR3 runs to 13 residues. V lost 11 bases to trimming and J lost 8 bases; unmatched junction nucleotides: 10. In germline, CDR1 is MDHEN, CDR2 SYDVKM. DNA for the CDR3: TGTGCCGGAAGACCGGGACAGGGGGGGGGCTACACCTTC. It specifies CAGRPGQGGGYTF.

This clone was seen repeatedly, ten times or more. J is TRBJ1-5 and V is TRBV2; no firm D call. The CDR3 has 14 residues. Germline CDR1 SNHLY, CDR2 FYNNEI. Trimming removed 7 bases at V and 4 bases at J, with 14 bases between. The CDR3 spells CASKPAVGNQPQHF. The CDR3 DNA is TGTGCCAGCAAACCGGCTGTCGGGAATCAGCCCCAGCATTTT.

The V gene is TRBV30, the J gene TRBJ2-2; no firm D call. Looked up from germline, CDR1 is GTSNPN and CDR2 is SVGIG (reference sequence). Trimming left V 2 bases short and J 5 bases short, with 15 bases between. CDR3 length: 15 residues. CDR3 sequence (DNA): TGTGCCTGGAGTACCCGGGTTGACGGGACCGGGGAGCTGTTTTTT. Protein product: CAWSTRVDGTGELFF.

This clone turned up a few times. The chain has TRBV30 and TRBJ2-7; D gene unclear. Trimming pared 4 bases from V and 2 bases from J, leaving 6 bases between. Looked up from germline, CDR1 is GTSNPN and CDR2 is SVGIG (reference sequence). The CDR3 is 11 amino acids. The CDR3 coding sequence is TGTGCCTGGAAAGAGACCTACGAGCAGTACTTC. This encodes CAWKETYEQYF.

This sequence joins TRBV27 and TRBJ2-1, with 13 bases lining up with TRBD2. CDR1 is MNHEY and CDR2 is SMNVEV in the germline V gene (reference sequence). V shed 9 bases, J shed 2 bases, and the junction held 10 bases outside the gene matches. The length of the CDR3 is 17 residues. CDR3: CASGPGLAGEPYNEQFF. Here the CDR3 DNA reads TGTGCCAGTGGACCCGGACTAGCGGGAGAGCCCTACAATGAGCAGTTCTTC.

This clone was observed a single time. The chain employs TRBV28 and TRBJ2-5, with D hard to call. V was clipped by 2 bases and J by 4 bases, with 14 bases between them. The CDR3 contains 15 residues. Germline lookup yields CDR1 MDHEN and CDR2 SYDVKM. Here the CDR3 reads CASSLPLGDGETQYF. CDR3 DNA sequence: TGTGCCAGCAGTTTACCCCTAGGTGACGGAGAGACCCAGTACTTC.

This chain connects TRBV5-4 to TRBJ2-2; the match to TRBD2 covers 14 bases. The V gene's germline CDR1 is SGHNT and CDR2 YYREEE (reference sequence). CDR3 length equals 17 residues. V shed 5 bases, J shed 3 bases, and the junction held 6 bases outside the gene matches. The chain's CDR3 is CASSLRLAGGDTGELFF. CDR3 DNA sequence: TGTGCCAGCAGTCTTAGACTAGCGGGAGGGGACACCGGGGAGCTGTTTTTT.

This clone came up once. This chain joins TRBV2 and TRBJ2-5; D may be TRBD1 (5 bases). The length of the CDR3 is 12 residues. Germline CDR1 and CDR2: SNHLY and FYNNEI. V lost 2 bases to trimming and J lost 5 bases, with 6 bases between them. The CDR3 coding sequence is TGTGCCAGCAGTGAACCAGGGGAGACCCAGTACTTC. Translated, it gives CASSEPGETQYF.

J is TRBJ2-2 and V is TRBV5-3; D uncertain. TRBV5-3 is placed among ORFs of uncertain function. The CDR3 extends over 14 amino acids. Deletions cut 1 base from V and 6 bases from J, with 10 bases between. The CDR3 bases are TGTGCCAGAAGCTTGAGAAATCCGGCCGGGGAGCTGTTTTTT. Its protein product is CARSLRNPAGELFF.

This clone was detected only a few times. The chain uses TRBV30 and TRBJ1-1; 8 positions match TRBD1. The CDR3 is 15 residues long. Germline V gene lookup returns CDR1 GTSNPN and CDR2 SVGIG (reference sequence). Trimming removed 3 bases from V and 7 bases from J; junction bases left unmatched: 13. This CDR3 reads CAWRGSPRDRREAFF. The CDR3, as DNA: TGTGCCTGGAGAGGGAGTCCGCGGGACAGGCGTGAAGCTTTCTTT.

The chain uses TRBV20-1 and TRBJ2-3, with 10 bases identical to TRBD2. The CDR3 is 19 residues long. Trimming removed 3 bases from V and 0 bases from J; junction bases left unmatched: 15. From germline, CDR1 is DFQATT and CDR2 SNEGSKA (reference sequence). CDR3 sequence (DNA): TGCAGTGCTAGTCGCCATCTAGCGGGAGATATGAGGAGCACAGATACGCAGTATTTT. Translated, it gives CSASRHLAGDMRSTDTQYF.

The chain recombines TRBV6-5 with TRBJ2-7, with D tentatively TRBD2 (5 bases). The germline CDR1 and CDR2 sequences are MNHEY and SVGAGI. V gave up 6 bases and J gave up 2 bases, with 8 bases separating them. The CDR3 has 12 residues. The DNA of the CDR3 is TGTGCCAGCAGGAGCGGAGCCTACGAGCAGTACTTC. The encoded protein is CASRSGAYEQYF.

This sequence joins TRBV28 and TRBJ2-7; D is possibly TRBD1 (6 bases). Trimming removed 5 bases from V and 6 bases from J, with 17 bases in between. The CDR3 totals 14 residues. Germline CDR1 reads MDHEN; CDR2 reads SYDVKM. CDR3 in amino acids: CASSPTGFRGEQYF. CDR3 in DNA: TGTGCCAGCAGTCCGACAGGTTTCAGGGGCGAGCAGTACTTC. Full variable domain (missing parts from reference TRBV28 and TRBJ2-7): DVKVTQSSRYLVKRTGEKVFLECVQDMDHENMFWYRQDPGLGLRLIYFSYDVKMKEKGDIPEGYSVSREKKERFSLILESASTNQTSMYLCASSPTGFRGEQYFGPGTRLTVT.

This chain connects TRBV7-8 to TRBJ1-3; 11 bases are shared with TRBD1. Looked up from germline, CDR1 is SGHVS and CDR2 is FQNEAQ. V lost 3 bases and J lost 3; bases outside the gene matches: 1. CDR3 length: 15 residues. CDR3 coding DNA: TGTGCCAGCAGCTTTGGGACAGGGGGTGGAAACACCATATATTTT. Its translation: CASSFGTGGGNTIYF.

This chain uses TRBV24-1 with TRBJ2-2; D possibly corresponds to TRBD2 (6 bases). Trimming removed 10 bases from V and 4 bases from J, with 15 bases in between. There are 14 residues in the CDR3. Germline lookup yields CDR1 KGHDR and CDR2 SFDVKD. The CDR3 coding sequence is TGTGCCACTGGGACGGCGACTAGCACCGGGGAGCTGTTTTTT. This sequence encodes CATGTATSTGELFF.

The DNA of the CDR3 is TGTGCCACCCGACCGGGACTCGGGGGATTGGCGAACACCGGGGAGCTGTTTTTT. Translating gives CATRPGLGGLANTGELFF. The chain uses TRBV19 and TRBJ2-2, with D possibly being TRBD2 (6 bases). This CDR3 is 18 amino acids long. The germline gives CDR1 LNHDA, CDR2 SQIVND (reference sequence). V lost 10 bases and J lost 0, with 24 bases in between. Filled out from reference TRBV19 and TRBJ2-2, the complete variable domain reads DGGITQSPKYLFRKEGQNVTLSCEQNLNHDAMYWYRQDPGQGLRLIYYSQIVNDFQKGDIAEGYSVSREKKESFPLTVTSAQKNPTAFYLCATRPGLGGLANTGELFFGEGSRLTVL.

CDR3 DNA sequence: TGTGCCAGCAGCTTAGAGAGGCTCCTCTCCCAGTACTTC. It encodes CASSLERLLSQYF. The chain joins TRBV7-2 to TRBJ2-5, with D uncertain. Germline V gene data show CDR1 as SGHTA and CDR2 as FQGNSA. The ends were cut back, 1 base at V and 9 bases at J, with 12 bases in the middle. The CDR3 consists of 13 residues.

The genes are TRBV28 and TRBJ2-3, with 10 bases identical to TRBD1. The CDR3 covers 15 residues. Losses at the gene ends were 5 bases for V and 5 bases for J; bases not matched to a gene: 7. Germline values: CDR1 MDHEN, CDR2 SYDVKM. The CDR3 is CASSPGGQGRDTQYF. In DNA form, the CDR3 reads TGTGCCAGCAGTCCCGGGGGACAGGGGAGAGATACGCAGTATTTT.